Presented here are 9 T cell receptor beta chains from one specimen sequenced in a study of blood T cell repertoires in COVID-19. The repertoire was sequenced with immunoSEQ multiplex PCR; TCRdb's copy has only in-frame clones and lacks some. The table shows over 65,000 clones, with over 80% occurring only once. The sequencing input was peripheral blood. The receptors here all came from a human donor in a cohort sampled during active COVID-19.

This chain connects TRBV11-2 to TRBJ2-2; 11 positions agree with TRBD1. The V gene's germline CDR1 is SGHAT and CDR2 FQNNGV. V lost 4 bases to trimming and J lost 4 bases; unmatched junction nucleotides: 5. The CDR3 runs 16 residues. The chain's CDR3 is CASSYPGQGATGELFF. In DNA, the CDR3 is TGTGCCAGCAGCTACCCTGGACAGGGGGCCACCGGGGAGCTGTTTTTT.

The CDR3 coding sequence is TGTGCCAGCACCCTAGGGGGGGAGGGCCACAATGAGCAGTTCTTC. Translated: CASTLGGEGHNEQFF. The chain links TRBV3-1 (or the pseudogene TRBV3-2) to TRBJ2-1; D is possibly TRBD2 (7 bases). There are 15 residues in the CDR3. V was cut by 7 bases and J by 5 bases, with 18 bases left in between. Per germline, CDR1 LGHDT and CDR2 YNNKEL (reference sequence).

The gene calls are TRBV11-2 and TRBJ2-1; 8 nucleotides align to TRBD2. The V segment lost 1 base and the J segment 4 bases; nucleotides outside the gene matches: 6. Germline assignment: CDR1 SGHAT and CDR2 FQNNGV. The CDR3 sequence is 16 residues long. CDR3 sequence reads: CASSLAGGLAYNEQFF. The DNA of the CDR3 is TGTGCCAGCAGCTTAGCCGGTGGACTAGCTTACAATGAGCAGTTCTTC. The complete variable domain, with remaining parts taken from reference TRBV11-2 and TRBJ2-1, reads EAGVAQSPRYKIIEKRQSVAFWCNPISGHATLYWYQQILGQGPKLLIQFQNNGVVDDSQLPKDRFSAERLKGVDSTLKIQPAKLEDSAVYLCASSLAGGLAYNEQFFGPGTRLTVL.

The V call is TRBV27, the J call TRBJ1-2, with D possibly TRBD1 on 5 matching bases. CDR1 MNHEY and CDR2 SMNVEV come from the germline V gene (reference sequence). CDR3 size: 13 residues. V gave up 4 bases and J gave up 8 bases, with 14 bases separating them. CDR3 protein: CASSSPTGDGYTF. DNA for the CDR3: TGTGCCAGCAGTTCACCTACGGGGGACGGCTACACCTTC.

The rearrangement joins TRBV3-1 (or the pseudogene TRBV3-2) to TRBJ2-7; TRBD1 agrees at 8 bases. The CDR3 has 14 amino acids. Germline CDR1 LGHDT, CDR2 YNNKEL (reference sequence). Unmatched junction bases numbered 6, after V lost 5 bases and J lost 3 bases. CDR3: CASSFDTGGYEQYF. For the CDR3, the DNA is TGTGCCAGCAGCTTCGATACAGGGGGCTACGAGCAGTACTTC.

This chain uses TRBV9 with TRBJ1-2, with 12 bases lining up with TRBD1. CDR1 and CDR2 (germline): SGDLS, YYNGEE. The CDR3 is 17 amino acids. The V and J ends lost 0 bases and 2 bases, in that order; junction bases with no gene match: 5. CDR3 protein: CASSVGAGTGGNYGYTF. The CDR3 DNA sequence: TGTGCCAGCAGCGTAGGGGCTGGGACAGGGGGCAACTATGGCTACACCTTC. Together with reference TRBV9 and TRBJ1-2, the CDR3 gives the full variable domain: DSGVTQTPKHLITATGQRVTLRCSPRSGDLSVYWYQQSLDQGLQFLIQYYNGEERAKGNILERFSAQQFPDLHSELNLSSLELGDSALYFCASSVGAGTGGNYGYTFGSGTRLTVV.

The CDR3 nucleotides read TGCAGCGTTGAGGACGACGATGGGTCAGGGGAGTATGAGCAGTTCTTC. Translating gives CSVEDDDGSGEYEQFF. This chain connects TRBV29-1 to TRBJ2-1, with D maybe TRBD1 (6 bases). Germline loops: CDR1 SQVTM, CDR2 ANQGSEA. V was cut by 3 bases and J by 8 bases, with 23 bases left in between. The CDR3 is made up of 16 amino acids.

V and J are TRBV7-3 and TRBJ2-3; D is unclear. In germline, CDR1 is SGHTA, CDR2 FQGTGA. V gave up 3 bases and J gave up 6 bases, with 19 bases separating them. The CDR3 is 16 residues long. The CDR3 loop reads CASSFRGGDRRDTQYF. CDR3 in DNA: TGTGCCAGCAGCTTCAGAGGTGGAGACCGTAGGGATACGCAGTATTTT.

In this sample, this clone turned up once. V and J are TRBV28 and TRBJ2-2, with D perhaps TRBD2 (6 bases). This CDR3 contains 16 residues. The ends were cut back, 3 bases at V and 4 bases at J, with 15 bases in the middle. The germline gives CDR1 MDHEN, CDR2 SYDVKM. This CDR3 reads CASSFQGTPITGELFF. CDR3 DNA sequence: TGTGCCAGCAGTTTCCAAGGGACTCCTATCACCGGGGAGCTGTTTTTT.